These 9 T cell receptor beta chains came from one sample sequenced in a study of shared clonotypes between healthy human individuals. Only in-frame clones appear in the TCRdb table, and some are missing; sequencing was by immunoSEQ multiplex PCR. The sample has about 360,000 clones, 70% to 75% seen once. Sequencing used memory CD4+ T cells sorted from blood. Regarding subset: CD45RA-negative fraction. These receptors all stem from a man aged 25-45 years in good health.

This clone has a handful of counts. The rearrangement uses TRBV11-2 and TRBJ2-1, with D maybe TRBD2 (6 bases). The CDR3 length is 14 residues. The germline V and J ends were trimmed by 7 bases and 3 bases, with 13 bases remaining between them. Per the germline V gene, CDR1 is SGHAT and CDR2 is FQNNGV. In DNA, the CDR3 is TGTGCCAGCACCCTAGGACTACTCTACAATGAGCAGTTCTTC. Protein sequence: CASTLGLLYNEQFF.

Of note for this clone: Other DNA sequences in this sample translate to the same CDR3. The J gene is TRBJ2-1, the V gene TRBV7-2; the D gene is possibly TRBD1 (6 bases). V lost 4 bases to trimming and J lost 4 bases, with 11 bases between them. The CDR3 loop spans 14 amino acids. Per germline, CDR1 SGHTA and CDR2 FQGNSA. The CDR3 sequence: CASSSGVRYNEQFF. In DNA form, the CDR3 reads TGTGCCAGCAGCTCAGGGGTCCGGTACAATGAGCAGTTCTTC.

This chain connects TRBV5-1 to TRBJ1-3; maybe TRBD1 (6 bases). The CDR3 is 14 amino acids. The ends were cut back, 2 bases at V and 4 bases at J, with 10 bases in the middle. CDR1 is SGHRS, CDR2 YFSETQ, per germline. CDR3 in DNA: TGCGCCAGCAGCTTCCAGGGACACGGAAACACCATATATTTT. Its translation: CASSFQGHGNTIYF.

Ten or more counts support this clone. The rearrangement links TRBV5-5 to TRBJ2-2, with D unresolved. CDR3 length: 12 amino acids. Trimming stripped 1 base from V and 6 bases from J, with 4 bases between. CDR1 SGHKS and CDR2 YYEKEE come from the germline V gene (reference sequence). CDR3 region: CASSLSPGELFF. The DNA of the CDR3 is TGTGCCAGCAGCTTGTCGCCCGGGGAGCTGTTTTTT.

The gene calls are TRBV11-2 and TRBJ2-5; the D is unclear. The V gene's germline CDR1 is SGHAT and CDR2 FQNNGV. With 3 bases removed from V and 3 bases from J, the gap between germline ends came to 8 bases. The CDR3 has 13 amino acids. CDR3 in amino acids: CASSFIREETQYF. The CDR3, as DNA: TGTGCCAGCAGCTTTATACGGGAAGAGACCCAGTACTTC. Together with reference TRBV11-2 and TRBJ2-5, the CDR3 gives the full variable domain: EAGVAQSPRYKIIEKRQSVAFWCNPISGHATLYWYQQILGQGPKLLIQFQNNGVVDDSQLPKDRFSAERLKGVDSTLKIQPAKLEDSAVYLCASSFIREETQYFGPGTRLLVL.

To note about this clone: This is likely an artifact of a read error, given a far larger clone one base away. V gene TRBV25-1 combines with J gene TRBJ1-3, with unresolved D. Germline values: CDR1 MGHDK, CDR2 SYGVNS. The CDR3 consists of 15 residues. The CDR3 here is CASSEYGVAGNTTYF. The CDR3 nucleotides are TGTGCCAGCAGTGAATACGGGGTGGCTGGAAACACCACATATTTT. Using reference TRBV25-1 and TRBJ1-3 for the parts outside the CDR3, the full variable domain is EADIYQTPRYLVIGTGKKITLECSQTMGHDKMYWYQQDPGMELHLIHYSYGVNSTEKGDLSSESTVSRIRTEHFPLTLESARPSHTSQYLCASSEYGVAGNTTYFGEGSWLTVV.

This clone was seen a single time. This chain connects TRBV5-8 to TRBJ1-1; TRBD1 agrees at 7 bases. The CDR3 totals 15 residues. Germline V CDR1 and CDR2: SGHTS, YDEGEE. J was trimmed by 1 base and V by 4 bases; bases with no gene match: 7. CDR3 protein: CASSLWTGGNTEAFF. In DNA, the CDR3 is TGTGCCAGCAGCCTCTGGACAGGCGGGAACACTGAAGCTTTCTTT.

The chain couples TRBV9 to TRBJ2-1; D perhaps matches TRBD2 (6 bases). V was trimmed by 0 bases and J by 8 bases, leaving 12 bases between them. Germline V lookup: CDR1 SGDLS, CDR2 YYNGEE. The CDR3 length is 14 residues. CDR3 sequence: CASSVVGGSDEQFF. CDR3 sequence (DNA): TGTGCCAGCAGCGTAGTAGGAGGGAGTGATGAGCAGTTCTTC.

V gene TRBV7-9 combines with J gene TRBJ2-3; 7 bases map to TRBD1. Germline CDR1 and CDR2: SEHNR and FQNEAQ (reference sequence). The CDR3 totals 15 residues. Germline trimming cut 3 bases from V and 6 bases from J; bases unmatched to any gene: 9. The DNA for the CDR3 is TGTGCCAGCAGCTTCACAGGGGTTGCTTCGGATACGCAGTATTTT. Protein product: CASSFTGVASDTQYF.